One and the same sample provided the 30 T cell receptor beta chains below, sequenced in a study of beta chain features in type 1 diabetes. Overall study findings and caveats: Among all four CD4+ subsets, Type 1 diabetes patients had TCRB CDR3s that were moderately but significantly shorter.

Expressed TCRB transcripts were sequenced because the entire RNA isolate underwent reverse transcription. TCRdb's copy holds only in-frame clones and misses some; the assay was immunoSEQ multiplex PCR. The data hold about 700,000 clones, with roughly 12% observed a single time. Which antigens these TCRs recognize remains unknown. Specimen: naive CD4+ T cells from blood. All receptors derive from a man younger than 35 with type 1 diabetes.

This clone was counted between two and nine times. CDR3 DNA sequence: TGTGCCAGCAGCATCGGGAGCGGAAGCACAGATACGCAGTATTTT. It specifies CASSIGSGSTDTQYF. J is TRBJ2-3 and V is TRBV13, with a possible D match to TRBD2 (6 bases). The V end was cut by 5 bases, the J end by 0 bases, with 12 bases between. In germline, CDR1 is PRHDT, CDR2 FYEKMQ (reference sequence). This CDR3 has 15 amino acids. Looking up the rest from reference TRBV13 and TRBJ2-3 gives the full variable domain: AAGVIQSPRHLIKEKRETATLKCYPIPRHDTVYWYQQGPGQDPQFLISFYEKMQSDKGSIPDRFSAQQFSDYHSELNMSSLELGDSALYFCASSIGSGSTDTQYFGPGTRLTVL.

This clone appeared a few times. The chain uses TRBV6-5 and TRBJ2-3; TRBD1 matches at 7 bases. V shed 6 bases, J shed 3 bases, and the junction held 6 bases outside the gene matches. The CDR3 contains 14 residues. In germline, CDR1 is MNHEY, CDR2 SVGAGI. CDR3 coding DNA: TGTGCCAGCAGCTTCACAGGGGAAACAGATACGCAGTATTTT. Amino acids: CASSFTGETDTQYF.

The rearrangement links TRBV10-2 to TRBJ2-7, with D perhaps TRBD2 (6 bases). Trimming took off 6 bases at V and 0 bases at J, with 9 bases between the two ends. This CDR3 spans 13 amino acids. Germline V gene data show CDR1 as WSHSY and CDR2 as SAAADI. This chain's CDR3 is CASSPDYSYEQYF. CDR3 nucleotide sequence: TGCGCCAGCAGCCCGGACTACTCCTACGAGCAGTACTTC.

CDR3 DNA sequence: TGCGCCAGCAGCCCTAGGGGACTAGAGGCCGAGCAGTACTTC. Protein: CASSPRGLEAEQYF. The chain has TRBV4-1 and TRBJ2-7, with TRBD2 matching over 8 bases. Germline trimming cut 4 bases from V and 6 bases from J; bases unmatched to any gene: 8. This CDR3 contains 14 residues. Germline V gives CDR1 MGHRA, CDR2 YSYEKL.

Regarding this clone: The same CDR3 can be traced to other DNA sequences in this sample. The genes are TRBV5-6 and TRBJ2-3; no definite D call. Germline lookup yields CDR1 SGHDT and CDR2 YYEEEE. This CDR3 is 15 amino acids long. The V end lost 4 bases, the J end lost 0 bases, and 12 bases lay between the germline ends. The chain's CDR3 is CASSPGAGSTDTQYF. The CDR3 DNA sequence: TGTGCCAGCAGCCCCGGTGCAGGTAGCACAGATACGCAGTATTTT.

The chain recombines TRBV5-4 with TRBJ2-7; 7 bases are a match to TRBD1. Germline V gives CDR1 SGHNT, CDR2 YYREEE (reference sequence). The ends lost 0 bases at V and 3 bases at J; junction bases unmatched: 3. The CDR3 spans 14 residues. CDR3 amino acids: CASSLGQGYYEQYF. CDR3 coding DNA: TGTGCCAGCAGCTTGGGACAGGGCTACTACGAGCAGTACTTC.

This clone was observed a handful of times. V gene TRBV28 combines with J gene TRBJ2-3; D possibly corresponds to TRBD2 (6 bases). Germline V gene data show CDR1 as MDHEN and CDR2 as SYDVKM. CDR3 length equals 16 residues. V was trimmed by 2 bases and J by 0 bases, leaving 12 bases between them. The CDR3 here is CASSLQRATSTDTQYF. Here the CDR3 DNA reads TGTGCCAGCAGTTTACAGCGGGCTACTAGCACAGATACGCAGTATTTT.

This clone appeared a few times. The DNA for the CDR3 is TGCGCCAGCAGCTTCGGGGACAGGGTATACGAGCAGTACTTC. It encodes CASSFGDRVYEQYF. The genes are TRBV5-1 and TRBJ2-7, with 9 bases that match TRBD1. The ends lost 2 bases at V and 4 bases at J; junction bases unmatched: 4. Germline CDR1 reads SGHRS; CDR2 reads YFSETQ. The CDR3 runs to 14 residues.

The V gene is TRBV6-1, the J gene TRBJ2-7, with TRBD1 matching over 8 bases. The germline V gene has CDR1 MNHNS and CDR2 SASEGT. V trimming: 4 bases; J trimming: 2 bases; junction bases outside the gene matches: 7. The CDR3 contains 15 residues. In DNA, the CDR3 is TGTGCCAGCAGTGCGACAGGGGACTCGGCCTACGAGCAGTACTTC. Amino acid sequence: CASSATGDSAYEQYF.

On this clone: The same CDR3 also results from other DNA sequences found in this sample. The V call is TRBV14, the J call TRBJ2-6; no clear D gene. From germline, CDR1 is SGHDN and CDR2 FVKESK. Trimming removed 6 bases at V and 1 base at J, with 7 bases between. The CDR3 length is 14 residues. The CDR3 DNA follows: TGTGCCAGCAGTCCCACTTCTGGGGCCAACGTCCTGACTTTC. Its protein is CASSPTSGANVLTF.

The J gene is TRBJ1-5, the V gene TRBV2; D is perhaps TRBD1 (6 bases). The germline gives CDR1 SNHLY, CDR2 FYNNEI. V lost 5 bases and J lost 0, with 8 bases in between. The CDR3 is made up of 14 amino acids. The CDR3 DNA reads TGTGCCAGCAGTTTGGACAGTAGCAATCAGCCCCAGCATTTT. Amino acids: CASSLDSSNQPQHF.

The gene calls are TRBV7-9 and TRBJ2-1; 14 bases line up with TRBD2. The CDR3 contains 19 residues. Germline loops: CDR1 SEHNR, CDR2 FQNEAQ (reference sequence). V gave up 5 bases and J gave up 0 bases; unmatched junction bases: 9. The CDR3 reads CASSLKGLAGAFSYNEQFF. The CDR3 DNA is TGTGCCAGCAGCCTTAAGGGACTAGCGGGGGCCTTCTCCTACAATGAGCAGTTCTTC.

This clone occurred a few times. The V gene is TRBV6-5, the J gene TRBJ2-7; possibly TRBD2 for D (6 bases). With 5 bases removed from V and 3 bases from J, the gap between germline ends came to 14 bases. The CDR3 has 14 residues. Germline V CDR1 and CDR2: MNHEY, SVGAGI. The CDR3 DNA reads TGTGCCAGCAGTAAGCCGGGAGCAGGCTACGAGCAGTACTTC. Protein product: CASSKPGAGYEQYF.

CDR3 coding DNA: TGTGCCAGCAGCGTAGCGCAGGGGGCTAGCACAGATACGCAGTATTTT. Amino acids: CASSVAQGASTDTQYF. The chain has TRBV9 and TRBJ2-3; 8 nucleotides agree with TRBD1. Trimming at V came to 0 bases and at J to 0 bases, leaving 3 bases not matched to a gene. CDR1 is SGDLS and CDR2 is YYNGEE in the germline V gene. There are 16 residues in the CDR3.

This clone was counted a few times. This chain joins TRBV28 and TRBJ1-2; no clear D. This CDR3 region has 14 residues. Trimming removed 3 bases from V and 0 bases from J, with 8 bases in between. Germline CDR1 MDHEN, CDR2 SYDVKM. Here the CDR3 reads CASSLVQANYGYTF. CDR3 DNA: TGTGCCAGCAGTTTGGTGCAGGCTAACTATGGCTACACCTTC.

CDR3 sequence reads: CASSPYEQGQTQYF. The DNA for the CDR3 is TGTGCCAGCAGCCCCTACGAGCAGGGACAGACCCAGTACTTC. The V call is TRBV5-7, the J call TRBJ2-5, with D possibly being TRBD1 or TRBD2 (5 bases each). TRBV5-7 is designated an ORF whose function remains uncertain. Trimming took 4 bases from V and 6 from J, leaving 16 bases between them. The length of the CDR3 is 14 residues.

The genes are TRBV2 and TRBJ1-6; D ambiguous. V was trimmed by 1 base and J by 7 bases, leaving 5 bases between them. The germline gives CDR1 SNHLY, CDR2 FYNNEI. CDR3 length: 13 amino acids. The CDR3 sequence: CASSEGTNSPLHF. In DNA, the CDR3 is TGTGCCAGCAGTGAAGGCACCAATTCACCCCTCCACTTT.

This chain joins TRBV29-1 and TRBJ1-1, with D tentatively TRBD1 (6 bases). The V gene's germline CDR1 is SQVTM and CDR2 ANQGSEA. The ends were cut back, 7 bases at V and 7 bases at J, with 16 bases in the middle. This CDR3 has 12 residues. The CDR3 sequence is CSATTGIDEAFF. The CDR3, as DNA: TGCAGCGCTACCACAGGGATCGATGAAGCTTTCTTT.

The chain has TRBV4-1 and TRBJ2-5; the match to TRBD1 covers 11 bases. Trimming at V came to 1 base and at J to 3 bases, leaving 4 bases not matched to a gene. CDR1 and CDR2 (germline): MGHRA, YSYEKL. The CDR3 is 16 amino acids. The CDR3 loop is CASSQGEGQGEETQYF. The CDR3 DNA follows: TGCGCCAGCAGCCAAGGGGAGGGACAGGGGGAAGAGACCCAGTACTTC.

The chain employs TRBV28 and TRBJ2-1; D is uncertain. CDR1 MDHEN and CDR2 SYDVKM come from the germline V gene. The ends were cut back, 6 bases at V and 10 bases at J, with 10 bases in the middle. The length of the CDR3 is 11 residues. The CDR3 bases are TGTGCCAGCAGGCAACTAACAGAGCAGTTCTTC. Amino acid sequence: CASRQLTEQFF.

This chain uses TRBV5-1 with TRBJ1-2, with D perhaps TRBD1 (5 bases). The CDR3 loop spans 16 amino acids. CDR1 is SGHRS and CDR2 is YFSETQ in the germline V gene. V shed 0 bases and J shed 3 bases, with 15 bases lying between them. The CDR3 DNA is TGCGCCAGCAGCTTGGCCGGGGCAGCGGCTTACTATGGCTACACCTTC. This gives the protein CASSLAGAAAYYGYTF.

This clone was detected only a few times. The V call is TRBV29-1, the J call TRBJ2-2; TRBD1 matches at 8 bases. V was pared by 5 bases and J by 1 base, with 12 bases of the junction left unmatched. The CDR3 consists of 17 residues. Per germline, CDR1 SQVTM and CDR2 ANQGSEA. CDR3 coding DNA: TGCAGCGTTCCCACAGGGGGACAGACCCTGAACACCGGGGAGCTGTTTTTT. This codes for CSVPTGGQTLNTGELFF.

V is TRBV18 and J is TRBJ2-3; 11 nucleotides agree with TRBD1. Per the germline V gene, CDR1 is KGHSH and CDR2 is LQKENI. J was trimmed by 6 bases and V by 4 bases; bases with no gene match: 9. The CDR3 runs to 16 residues. The CDR3 spells CASSRPGTGGRDTQYF. The CDR3 DNA reads as TGTGCCAGCTCACGACCCGGGACAGGGGGTCGGGATACGCAGTATTTT.

This rearrangement joins TRBV29-1 to TRBJ1-4; D possibly corresponds to TRBD1 (6 bases). With 5 bases removed from V and 7 bases from J, the gap between germline ends came to 11 bases. This CDR3 has 12 residues. In germline, CDR1 is SQVTM, CDR2 ANQGSEA. In nucleotides, the CDR3 is TGCAGCGTTCTCGGGGGCGGTGAAAAACTGTTTTTT. Translated, it gives CSVLGGGEKLFF. Filled out from reference TRBV29-1 and TRBJ1-4, the complete variable domain reads SAVISQKPSRDICQRGTSLTIQCQVDSQVTMMFWYRQQPGQSLTLIATANQGSEATYESGFVIDKFPISRPNLTFSTLTVSNMSPEDSSIYLCSVLGGGEKLFFGSGTQLSVL.

This chain uses TRBV30 with TRBJ1-2; the match to TRBD1 covers 8 bases. The CDR3 spans 12 residues. V dropped 7 bases and J dropped 4; count of bases not matched to a gene: 5. Germline V lookup: CDR1 GTSNPN, CDR2 SVGIG (reference sequence). The CDR3 here is CASTGGGYGYTF. DNA for the CDR3: TGTGCCTCTACAGGGGGAGGCTATGGCTACACCTTC.

The rearrangement links TRBV5-4 to TRBJ2-5, with unresolved D. This CDR3 comprises 14 residues. In germline, CDR1 is SGHNT, CDR2 YYREEE (reference sequence). V was cut by 4 bases and J by 3 bases, with 13 bases left in between. CDR3 sequence: CASSPGAPEETQYF. The CDR3 DNA sequence: TGTGCCAGCAGCCCAGGAGCCCCCGAAGAGACCCAGTACTTC. Full variable domain (rest looked up from reference TRBV5-4 and TRBJ2-5): ETGVTQSPTHLIKTRGQQVTLRCSSQSGHNTVSWYQQALGQGPQFIFQYYREEENGRGNFPPRFSGLQFPNYSSELNVNALELDDSALYLCASSPGAPEETQYFGPGTRLLVL.

CDR3 DNA sequence: TGCAGTGCTAGATTGGGGAAGGAAGCTTTCTTT. Its translation is CSARLGKEAFF. This chain uses TRBV20-1 with TRBJ1-1; D is uncertain. Germline CDR1 and CDR2: DFQATT and SNEGSKA (reference sequence). The CDR3 has 11 residues. V lost 2 bases and J 8 bases, leaving 9 bases between the germline ends.

This clone has only a few counts. The chain has TRBV7-2 and TRBJ2-5; D could derive from TRBD1 or TRBD2 (5 bases each). Germline loops: CDR1 SGHTA, CDR2 FQGNSA. CDR3 length: 14 amino acids. Trimming took 6 bases from V and 2 from J, leaving 13 bases between them. This CDR3 is CASSWPGRQETQYF. CDR3 nucleotide sequence: TGTGCCAGCAGTTGGCCGGGACGACAAGAGACCCAGTACTTC. The full variable domain, with the rest looked up from reference TRBV7-2 and TRBJ2-5, is GAGVSQSPSNKVTEKGKDVELRCDPISGHTALYWYRQSLGQGLEFLIYFQGNSAPDKSGLPSDRFSAERTGGSVSTLTIQRTQQEDSAVYLCASSWPGRQETQYFGPGTRLLVL.

This clone was found a few times. This chain connects TRBV29-1 to TRBJ2-7, with no clear D. This CDR3 spans 12 amino acids. Germline V gene data show CDR1 as SQVTM and CDR2 as ANQGSEA. V lost 3 bases to trimming and J lost 1 base, with 7 bases between them. The CDR3, as DNA: TGCAGCGTTGAGTCTGGGTCCTACGAGCAGTACTTC. It codes for CSVESGSYEQYF.

The chain has TRBV13 and TRBJ2-7, with 8 bases matching TRBD1. After removal of 0 bases from V and 4 bases from J, the junction contained 11 bases not matched to a gene. The CDR3 length is 17 residues. The V gene's germline CDR1 is PRHDT and CDR2 FYEKMQ (reference sequence). CDR3 residues: CASSLGLPGGMGYEQYF. For the CDR3, the DNA is TGTGCCAGCAGCTTAGGCCTCCCAGGGGGCATGGGGTACGAGCAGTACTTC.